The 19 T cell receptor beta chains reported below all come from one sample, sequenced in a study of T cells in Graves' hyperthyroidism and ophthalmopathy. Amplification of TCR beta CDR3 regions was performed using RNA transcripts as template. When the TCR CDR3 underwent first-round RT-PCR, the HTBI primer set was used. One entry per CDR3 protein results from TCRdb running MiXCR on the multiplex PCR reads. The table shows about 320,000 distinct CDR3 sequences, with approximately 16% occurring only once. Material: blood. The receptor set was obtained from a man aged 30-40 years with Graves' hyperthyroidism.

This clonotype was seen repeatedly, ten times or more. V usage is TRBV27 and J usage is TRBJ2-3; 8 positions match TRBD2. The CDR3 runs 13 residues. Germline CDR1 MNHEY, CDR2 SMNVEV (reference sequence). The junction had 5 bases not matched to a gene; V was cut back by 8 bases and J by 4 bases. As DNA, the CDR3 is TGTGCCAGCCGTCGGGGGGGGGCAGATACGCAGTATTTT. This gives the protein CASRRGGADTQYF.

This clonotype was seen a few times. The chain couples TRBV27 to TRBJ1-5; no firm D call. The germline CDR1 and CDR2 sequences are MNHEY and SMNVEV (reference sequence). V was pared by 2 bases and J by 5 bases, with 10 bases between. The CDR3 covers 14 residues. Here the CDR3 DNA reads TGTGCCAGCAGTTTAGGGTGGGCGGATCAGCCCCAGCATTTT. Translated: CASSLGWADQPQHF.

In this sample, this clonotype turned up many times. The chain couples TRBV4-1 to TRBJ2-7, with 11 bases matching TRBD2. V trimming: 1 base; J trimming: 6 bases; junction bases outside the gene matches: 5. Germline V lookup: CDR1 MGHRA, CDR2 YSYEKL. The CDR3 is made up of 15 amino acids. DNA of the CDR3: TGCGCCAGCAGCCAAGTAGGGACTAGCGGAATCGAGCAGTACTTC. Its protein product is CASSQVGTSGIEQYF.

This rearrangement joins TRBV5-1 to TRBJ2-4; tentative D call: TRBD2 (6 bases). The CDR3 covers 18 residues. V was clipped by 2 bases and J by 7 bases, with 25 bases between them. From germline, CDR1 is SGHRS and CDR2 YFSETQ. DNA for the CDR3: TGCGCCAGCAGCTTCAAGTTTGGGGGGTTTTATGATGGGAACATTCAGTACTTC. This codes for CASSFKFGGFYDGNIQYF.

This chain connects TRBV10-2 to TRBJ1-6; 9 bases are shared with TRBD1. There are 17 residues in the CDR3. J gave up 8 bases and V 6 bases, and 14 bases lay outside the gene matches. Germline V gives CDR1 WSHSY, CDR2 SAAADI. CDR3 sequence (DNA): TGCGCCAGCAGGATACTAACCGGGACAGGGATTGATTCACCCCTCCACTTT. Its protein product is CASRILTGTGIDSPLHF.

Comments on this clonotype: The junction departs from the called germline gene at one end, perhaps through a read error. The chain has TRBV5-1 and TRBJ1-6; D is undetermined. The CDR3 consists of 14 residues. Germline loops: CDR1 SGHRS, CDR2 YFSETQ. CDR3 nucleotides: TGTGCCAGCAGCTTGAGACTTGTTAATTCACCCCTCCACTTT. Translation: CASSLRLVNSPLHF.

Many counts were recorded for this clonotype. The V gene is TRBV20-1, the J gene TRBJ2-1; 7 nucleotides align to TRBD2. This CDR3 region has 12 residues. From germline, CDR1 is DFQATT and CDR2 SNEGSKA (reference sequence). DNA of the CDR3: TGCAGCCCAAGCGGGAACAACAATGAGCAGTTCTTC. Amino acid sequence: CSPSGNNNEQFF.

The table lists this clonotype with a few counts. The genes are TRBV6-2 or TRBV6-3 and TRBJ2-3; D gene uncertain. CDR1 and CDR2 (germline): MNHEY, SVGEGT. V was clipped by 4 bases and J by 0 bases, with 11 bases between them. This CDR3 comprises 15 residues. CDR3 amino acids: CASSSPGTSTDTQYF. DNA for the CDR3: TGTGCCAGCAGTTCACCTGGTACTAGCACAGATACGCAGTATTTT.

This clonotype was seen more than once but under ten times. Possible read error: a much larger clone is one base away. The chain recombines TRBV2 with TRBJ2-1; tentatively, D is TRBD1 (6 bases). The length of the CDR3 is 12 residues. Germline values: CDR1 SNHLY, CDR2 FYNNEI. CDR3 loop: CVSSEQGIEQFF. The CDR3 coding sequence is TGTGTCAGCAGTGAGCAGGGGATTGAGCAGTTCTTC.

This clonotype was recorded at least ten times. The chain employs TRBV12-3 or TRBV12-4 and TRBJ2-3; maybe TRBD2 (5 bases). The germline V and J ends were trimmed by 0 bases and 6 bases, with 13 bases remaining between them. The CDR3 is 15 amino acids. CDR3 coding DNA: TGTGCCAGCAGTTTAGCGGGGTACGGGGTTGATACGCAGTATTTT. Translated: CASSLAGYGVDTQYF.

With regard to this clonotype: An end of the junction does not agree with germline; a read error may underlie this. J is TRBJ2-1 and V is TRBV7-2, with TRBD2 matching over 11 bases. The CDR3 runs 15 residues. Germline V gives CDR1 SGHTA, CDR2 FQGNSA. The CDR3 DNA follows: TGTGCCAGGAGCTTAGCGGGAGGGGCCTACAATGAGCAGTTCTTC. It translates to CARSLAGGAYNEQFF. Based on the CDR3 plus reference TRBV7-2 and TRBJ2-1, the full variable domain is GAGVSQSPSNKVTEKGKDVELRCDPISGHTALYWYRQSLGQGLEFLIYFQGNSAPDKSGLPSDRFSAERTGGSVSTLTIQRTQQEDSAVYLCARSLAGGAYNEQFFGPGTRLTVL.

Concerning this clonotype itself: This may be a read error: a much more frequent sequence differs by one nucleotide. The chain joins TRBV20-1 to TRBJ2-7; D is possibly TRBD2 (6 bases). The CDR3 has 12 amino acids. Per germline, CDR1 DFQATT and CDR2 SNEGSKA (reference sequence). This CDR3 is CGAGGLPYEQYF. The CDR3 coding sequence is TGCGGTGCTGGAGGGCTCCCCTACGAGCAGTACTTC.

This clonotype has at least ten counts. The CDR3 protein is CASTQGQRNQPQHF. CDR3 sequence (DNA): TGTGCCAGCACCCAAGGACAGCGCAATCAGCCCCAGCATTTT. This sequence joins TRBV12-3 or TRBV12-4 and TRBJ1-5; maybe TRBD1 (6 bases). Between the trimmed V and J ends, which lost 7 bases and 2 bases, there was a span of 12 bases. There are 14 residues in the CDR3.

This clonotype was seen a handful of times. V usage is TRBV27 and J usage is TRBJ2-7, with D possibly being TRBD2 (7 bases). Germline V gene sequence: CDR1 MNHEY, CDR2 SMNVEV (reference sequence). This CDR3 contains 15 residues. V was clipped by 5 bases and J by 2 bases, with 16 bases between them. The CDR3 bases are TGTGCCAGCAGTGGCCCCGGGGGGCTGCCCTACGAGCAGTACTTC. Encoded protein: CASSGPGGLPYEQYF.

Ten or more counts support this clonotype. This chain links TRBV28 with TRBJ2-1, with 8 bases matching TRBD2. V shed 7 bases, J shed 0 bases, and the junction held 8 bases outside the gene matches. From germline, CDR1 is MDHEN and CDR2 SYDVKM. The CDR3 runs 16 residues. CDR3 amino acids: CASTPSGQSSYNEQFF. The CDR3, as DNA: TGTGCCAGCACCCCTAGCGGGCAAAGCTCCTACAATGAGCAGTTCTTC.

This clonotype was seen more than once but under ten times. This chain uses TRBV10-3 with TRBJ2-1, with 7 bases aligning to TRBD2. Per the germline V gene, CDR1 is ENHRY and CDR2 is SYGVKD. The junction had 3 bases not matched to a gene; V was cut back by 8 bases and J by 2 bases. The CDR3 is made up of 13 amino acids. CDR3 sequence (DNA): TGTGCCATCCGGGCGGGAGCCTACAATGAGCAGTTCTTC. It specifies CAIRAGAYNEQFF.

This clonotype was counted once. The chain joins TRBV3-1 to TRBJ2-2; the D is unclear. In germline, CDR1 is LGHDT, CDR2 YNNKEL (reference sequence). V shed 3 bases and J shed 8 bases, with 4 bases lying between them. The CDR3 loop spans 11 amino acids. For the CDR3, the DNA is TGTGCCAGCAGCCATTCGGGGGAGCTGTTTTTT. This codes for CASSHSGELFF.

At least ten counts were recorded for this clonotype. The genes are TRBV28 and TRBJ2-1, with 8 bases that match TRBD2. The CDR3 totals 16 residues. Germline values: CDR1 MDHEN, CDR2 SYDVKM. The trim removed 7 bases at V and 5 bases at J, leaving 13 bases unmatched. CDR3 loop: CASTLSKGLVNNEQFF. The CDR3 DNA reads TGTGCCAGCACCCTCTCGAAGGGACTAGTAAACAATGAGCAGTTCTTC.

This clonotype was picked up many times. The chain links TRBV28 to TRBJ2-7, with a weak D call TRBD1 (5 bases). Germline V gene sequence: CDR1 MDHEN, CDR2 SYDVKM. CDR3 size: 16 residues. The germline V and J ends were trimmed by 2 bases and 3 bases, with 17 bases remaining between them. The CDR3 is CASSLAGYKFDYEQYF. CDR3 bases: TGTGCCAGCAGTTTAGCAGGGTACAAGTTTGACTACGAGCAGTACTTC.